This entry concerns a single TCR beta chain. The V and J ends lost 5 bases and 3 bases respectively, with 6 bases between them. This CDR3 region has 11 residues. Germline V gives CDR1 SGHRS, CDR2 YFSETQ. These data originate in a study of response to subunit inactivated influenza vaccine. MiXCR, applied by TCRdb to the RT-PCR reads, yields one record per CDR3 protein. The sample includes about 620,000 distinct CDR3 sequences, 10% to 15% of them seen just once. This receptor was obtained from a man aged 45 to 65 who received an inactivated influenza vaccine. The chain couples TRBV5-1 to TRBJ2-7; D gene uncertain. This sample comprised PBMCs from blood, obtained on the day of vaccination. Here the CDR3 DNA reads TGCGCCAGCAGTAACGGCTACGAGCAGTACTTC. Residues: CASSNGYEQYF.